This paragraph reports one T cell receptor beta chain. Its antigen remains undetermined. No much larger clone exists at a distance of one base, and base qualities are not known. The cysteine opens and the phenylalanine closes a CDR3 of 12 amino acids. Solely the CDR3 DNA is kept, with 36 bases framed from the first base. Per the germline V gene, MGHDK is the CDR1 and SYGVNS is the CDR2. Trimming removed 6 bases from V and 6 bases from J; the gene matches leave 1 base unexplained. The entry originates in a study of cytomegalovirus exposure and HLA in healthy donors (dated by TCRdb to 2016 to 2017). For the study in its entirety: An earlier analysis of roughly 500 of the donors reported approximately 290 Gb of sequence data and 117 million unique TCR beta sequences from some 180 million T cells. Among some 400 genotyped donors of the cohort, an average of about 240,000 unique TCR beta nucleotide sequences was sequenced per donor, of which approximately 18% were non-productive. An early release covering some 640 HLA-typed donors comprised around 300 gigabases of sequencing data and around 85 million unique TCR sequences. Of the 300 to 500 genotyped donors, approximately 80% were placed in the genetic ancestry cluster associated with self-reported Caucasian donors. Because of strong linkage in the cohort, five DR-DQ haplotypes were treated as single units for association and clustering. HLA typing included class I and class II loci at four-digit resolution. Typing coverage varied by locus: roughly 629-640 donors for A, B, C, DRB1 and DQB1; roughly 500 for DQA1; some 610 for DPA1; fewer than 480 for DPB1. An earlier analysis of around 640 of the donors used high-throughput TCR beta sequencing to judge whether each TCR beta V gene segment behaved as functional or pseudogenic. To predict cytomegalovirus infection status, the study brought together high-throughput TCR immunosequencing, statistical association of individual TCRs with disease status, and machine learning. Every discovery cohort repertoire had been produced on one sequencing platform. Donor age, sex, ethnicity and CMV serostatus were compiled together with the repertoire data. A later genetic analysis took genome-wide SNP genotypes for 398 of the 666 donors and used that subset as a discovery cohort. In addition to the first cohort of approximately 650 subjects, a separate validation cohort of about 120 different subjects was used. The study was designed to test whether signatures of past pathogen exposure could be identified by cataloging public T cell receptors. In the later analysis, no new phenotypic data were used to find candidate immune exposures; instead, reliance was placed on TCR beta sequences and their occurrence across donors. The study profiled the T cell repertoires of 550 to 700 subjects by immunosequencing and related them to cytomegalovirus serostatus. To study patterns of TCR occurrence, a later analysis re-analyzed previously published TCR beta repertoires from 666 donors and added high-resolution HLA genotyping.

Here is what the overall study found, with its caveats: Presence/absence analyses assumed roughly uniform sequencing depth across donors, an assumption that may not hold. According to the authors, the approach could potentially be generalized to other disease states and immunological phenotypes. Because HLA typing was unavailable for some donors at each locus, only the typed subset was used in association tests. A cluster of highly shared sequence variants was judged likely to represent a technical artifact of the sequencing pipeline. In a later genetic analysis, a missense DCLRE1C variant was associated with V-gene and J-gene trimming of TCR beta chains, and the association was replicated in an independent cohort. When HLA alleles, especially DR and DQ, strongly co-occurred, TCR associations were difficult to assign to individual alleles. In a later analysis, HLA-associated TCR beta chains were found to be more clonally expanded and to have lower generation probabilities than equally common non-associated chains. Correlated functional status among segregating V segments might be attributable to linkage disequilibrium, but an unknown experimental factor could not be ruled out. In an earlier analysis of some 500 of the donors, most TCR beta V segments were observed in productive rearrangements about 90% or about 30% of the time, broadly matching IMGT annotations. This cohort had only TCR beta chains sequenced, and the lack of alpha or paired-chain data limited which features could be detected. While some public TCRs were present in many individuals, most TCR sequences turned up only very rarely across donors. A further reported finding was that TCR beta sequences accurately predicted the HLA-A and HLA-B alleles for most subjects in the first cohort. At a false discovery rate of 0.05, a later analysis linked under 20,000 TCR beta sequences to specific HLA alleles. Cytomegalovirus status was reported to be diagnosed by the classifier with high specificity and sensitivity in both the original and validation cohorts. A later analysis reported that several top co-occurrence clusters appeared linked to parvovirus B19, influenza, CMV and Epstein-Barr virus. Because counts were too low, seventeen rarely observed V segments, including chromosome 9 orphons, were excluded from the earlier analysis of around 640 of the donors. In a later genetic analysis, fewer N-insertions in productive TCRs were reported among donors in an Asian-associated ancestry cluster than the roughly 700-donor mean. According to a later analysis, TCR association rates differed among HLA loci, with DRB1 alleles showing the most associated TCRs and HLA-C alleles showing the fewest. Most CMV-associated TCR beta chains appeared to be HLA-restricted in a later analysis, and the HLA associations seemed to be driven largely by CMV exposure. A total of 150 to 200 TCR beta chains were listed by the study as associated with cytomegalovirus. The only immune exposure information available for the cohort was CMV serostatus. The 87-base-pair reads could not distinguish some IMGT-functional V segments, including TRBV6-2 and TRBV6-3, so those segments were excluded. In vitro tests confirmed that a few of the cytomegalovirus-associated TCR beta chains recognize cytomegalovirus antigens.

Libraries were built with the immunoSEQ multiplex PCR assay. For the multiplex PCR, a mixture combining 60 forward primers for TCR Vbeta segments and 13 reverse primers for TCR Jbeta segments was used. The CDR3 region of rearranged TCR beta genes was amplified from genomic DNA with a multiplex PCR assay. The Illumina HiSeq System was used to sequence the amplified TCR beta libraries as 87-base-pair reads. In the paper's pipeline: In a later analysis, some 80 million unique TCR beta chains were counted across the 500 to 850 repertoires, and roughly 10 million of these chains were shared by at least two donors. Raw reads were error-corrected and collapsed into unique sequences with a nearest-neighbor algorithm that merged closely related sequences to remove PCR and sequencing errors. Alignment of CDR3 sequences to IMGT reference sequences was used to assign V, D and J gene segments. Each retained sequence needed at least a six-nucleotide match to both a V gene segment and a J gene segment. A rearrangement counted as productive if the CDR3 had no stop codons and remained in frame with V and J, and every other rearrangement counted as non-productive. Following IMGT convention, CDR3 was defined as the stretch from the second conserved V-encoded cysteine to the conserved J-encoded phenylalanine. Sequences without an unambiguous match to a single V gene segment were excluded from the earlier analysis of a few hundred of the donors. An earlier analysis of under 750 of the donors called V segments functional above 56.7% productive rearrangements and segregating when the between-donor standard deviation exceeded 5%. To diagnose cytomegalovirus status from the catalog of TCR beta chain sequences, a statistical classification framework was built. V and J gene assignment, in a later analysis, came from comparing TCR nucleotide sequences with IMGT/GENE-DB human TR gene sequences. Using the TCRdist pipeline, a later analysis assigned CDR3 sequences along with most-parsimonious VDJ recombination scenarios. In a later analysis, each TCR beta chain was defined by its CDR3 amino acid sequence together with its V-gene family, and reads without a unique V-gene family were excluded. As a way to deal with suspected cross-contamination and a sequencing artifact, a later analysis dropped nearly 600 nucleotide sequences that were highly shared and had low generation probability. For each public chain, a later analysis derived a clonal expansion index from normalized ranks of inferred template counts within each repertoire. In a later analysis, generation probabilities were computed using a VDJ recombination model fitted to out-of-frame rearrangements, and the results were checked against IGoR. In a later analysis, TCR-TCR, TCR-HLA and TCR-CMV co-occurrence was scored with hypergeometric tests, and a repertoire-size bias correction was applied to TCR pairs. To estimate false discovery rates, a later analysis permuted the HLA or CMV assignments 20 times. A later analysis grouped co-occurring TCRs with DBSCAN, adding TCRdist sequence similarity when clustering within HLA-allele-positive subsets. For co-occurrence clustering, repertoires with fewer than 30,000 or more than 120,000 public chains were excluded, along with five repertoires with anomalous nucleotide sharing. The source is immuneACCESS, and TCRdb retained only in-frame sequences with V and J called. Part of the clones is not carried over; for the studies checked, unresolved V genes explain less than half of this, and the remainder is unexplained. Clonal size and the V and J genes are those of that table, whereas D and trimming came from the DNA. This sample comprises fewer than 90,000 clones, 60% to 80% of them detected only once. The top ten clones comprise nearly 6% of the sample.

In total, around 600 healthy bone marrow donors made up the cohort. At the time of sampling, all cohort members were nominally healthy, though unrecorded immune exposures were likely present. The donor was CMV seronegative and belonged to the group of 352 seronegative cohort members. Every donor gave a peripheral blood sample, and the peripheral blood mononuclear cells from that sample were used for TCR beta sequencing. Genomic DNA extraction from the blood cell samples was performed with the Qiagen DNeasy Blood Extraction Kit. The sequence was collected from a female donor in good health and CMV-seronegative. The chain links TRBV25-1 with TRBJ2-2; the junction holds 7 bases that match TRBD1. Material: PBMCs. The CDR3 region reads CASSRGSGELFF. The DNA sequence is given as TGTGCCAGCAGCAGGGGGTCCGGGGAGCTGTTTTTT.